Here is one TCR beta chain with its context. Its specific antigen is unknown. No quality values exist for individual bases; no much larger clone is one base distant. V and J lose 3 bases and 9 bases, and a span of 15 bases separates them. The germline V gene encodes CDR1 SGHRS and CDR2 YFSETQ. From the cysteine up to the phenylalanine, the CDR3 has a length of 13 residues. CDR3 DNA only is kept here, 39 bases in frame from base 1. Blood samples were collected up to 4 times in the first month after transplant and then at least monthly when available. These data are taken from a study of graft-versus-host responses after intestinal transplantation (dated by TCRdb to about 2021). Concerning the study at large: The transplants that recipients received were multivisceral, liver-intestinal, or isolated intestinal. Every recipient was given anti-thymocyte globulin induction, then maintenance tacrolimus and steroids for roughly three years. Graft-versus-host and host-versus-graft alloreactive T cell clones were tracked in the graft, circulation and bone marrow after intestinal transplantation using bulk TCR-beta CDR3 sequencing. To identify alloreactive clones, pre-transplant mixed lymphocyte reaction products were sequenced and compared with unstimulated pre-transplant donor and recipient T cells. The cohort enrolled some 25 intestinal transplant recipients including one retransplant, and a few patients lacking pretransplant specimens were excluded. A peak of at least 4% donor T cells among recipient peripheral blood mononuclear cells was the definition used for donor T cell macrochimerism. Rather than being sequenced by the commercial service, samples from a few later patients were sequenced in-house on an Illumina MiSeq and processed with MiXCR. Study-level results and caveats: The conclusions were limited by the relatively low number and heterogeneity of the intestinal transplant patients. In patients with donor T cell macrochimerism, the allografts had high GvH to HvG T cell clonal ratios. GvH clones were detected in recipient bone marrow, and some appeared earlier in ileal mucosa or blood, consistent with an intestinal mucosal origin. Early after transplant, peak levels of circulating GvH clones were found to be associated with declines in HvG clones.

Library prep was done by the immunoSEQ multiplex PCR assay. For most patients, high-throughput TCR-beta CDR3 sequencing of genomic DNA was performed by Adaptive Biotechnologies. Processing in the source paper ran as follows. TCR sequencing data for more than 15 patients were retrieved from Adaptive's ImmunoSEQ software; three other patients were processed with MiXCR and VDJtools. CDR3 nucleotide sequences shared between donor and recipient were removed because their origin could not be assigned. At least 2-fold expansion over unstimulated cells and a minimum CFSE-low frequency of 0.002% (template counts) or 0.001% (read counts) were required for clones to be classified as alloreactive. Clones detected in sequenced pre-transplant spleen, lymph node, or MLR CFSE-low populations of the donor or recipient were defined as mappable. The cumulative frequency of alloreactive clones was calculated as a percentage of all sequences, weighted by copy number. The table was pulled from immuneACCESS by TCRdb, which kept in-frame rearrangements only. Such tables lose some clones; where checked, under half of the loss comes from unresolved V genes, and the rest has no known cause. V, J and clone size are those of that table, while D and trimming were read from the DNA. This sample lists 75,000 to 100,000 clones; more than 80% were detected once. More than 15% of the sample is held by the ten biggest clonotypes.

This sequence was found in a human patient who received an intestinal transplant, so some T cells may come from the graft donor. The chain uses TRBV5-1 and TRBJ2-5, with the identity of the D gene unclear. Specimen: PBMCs, collected about 450 days after intestinal transplant. DNA sequence: TGCGCCAGCAGCTCCCTACCTGCTGAGGCCCAGTACTTC. The translation is CASSSLPAEAQYF.